Listed below are T cell receptor beta chains from one sample, sequenced in a study of T cell responses to AZD1222 COVID-19 vaccine. Produced via immunoSEQ multiplex PCR; TCRdb's table is partial and in-frame only. The sample lists 150,000 to 250,000 clones; under 95% were seen once. The sequences come from peripheral blood, collected 28 days after the second AZD1222 dose. The receptors derive from an adult who received the AZD1222 COVID-19 vaccine. Both conserved end residues are part of each CDR3. A D gene is named only where the DNA matches it firmly. A row's size may be missing; if present it is once, few, many or a size class.

NA TRBJ2-1 NA TRBV6-2/TRBV6-3 TGTGCCAGCAGTTCTGAAACCGGACAGCCCCTAGAGCAGTTCTTC CASSSETGQPLEQFF
NA TRBJ2-1 NA TRBV3-1/TRBV3-2 TGTGCCAGCAGCCAAGACCGTCGTGGTGAGCAGTTCTTC CASSQDRRGEQFF
NA TRBJ1-2 NA TRBV6-5 TGTGCCAGCAGCCGCGGCCCAGGGAATGGCTACACCTTC CASSRGPGNGYTF
TRBD2 TRBJ2-1 NA TRBV5-6 TGTGCCAGCAGCCTCAAATTGGCTAGCGGGGGAGGGAATGAGCAGTTCTTC CASSLKLASGGGNEQFF
NA TRBJ1-4 NA TRBV5-1 TGCGCCAGCAGCTTAGGGGGGGATGAAAAACTGTTTTTT CASSLGGDEKLFF
NA TRBJ1-2 NA TRBV18 TGTGCCAGCTCACCTCAGGACCACTATGGCTACACCTTC CASSPQDHYGYTF
TRBD1 TRBJ1-3 NA TRBV19 TGTGCCAGTAGCGGGACAGGGGGGCGCGGAAACACCATATATTTT CASSGTGGRGNTIYF
TRBD1 TRBJ2-7 once TRBV5-1 TGCGCCAGCAGCTTGGAGACAGGGCCCTACGAGCAGTACTTC CASSLETGPYEQYF
NA TRBJ1-2 NA TRBV15 TGTGCCACCAGCAGAGATGAGGGAACGGATGGCTACACCTTC CATSRDEGTDGYTF
TRBD1 TRBJ1-1 NA TRBV10-1 TGCGCCAGCAGTGACGTCGCAGACCGGGACAGGGTAGATACTGAAGCTTTCTTT CASSDVADRDRVDTEAFF
TRBD2 TRBJ2-1 NA TRBV7-3 TGTGCCAGCAGCCCCTATTCAGCGGGGGGCCTTAATGAGCAGTTCTTC CASSPYSAGGLNEQFF
NA TRBJ1-4 NA TRBV30 TGTGCCTGGAGGGCCTACGCCGTTGGTGAAAAACTGTTTTTT CAWRAYAVGEKLFF
NA TRBJ1-6 NA TRBV9 TGTGCCAGCAGCGTAGACGCAGGGCGAGCGTTTTCACCCCTCCACTTT CASSVDAGRAFSPLHF
TRBD1 TRBJ2-7 NA TRBV2 TGTGCCAGCAGTGACACGGACAGGCAGTATCCAGTAGGGGACGAGCAGTACTTC CASSDTDRQYPVGDEQYF
NA TRBJ1-1 NA TRBV5-4 TGTGCCAGCAGCCTCCCGACGGGAGGGGGAAATGGGAACACTGAAGCTTTCTTT CASSLPTGGGNGNTEAFF
NA TRBJ2-1 NA TRBV9 TGTGCCAGCAGCGTAGAGTCTAGTTTGCGAGAGCAGTTCTTC CASSVESSLREQFF
TRBD2 TRBJ2-5 NA TRBV9 TGTGCCAGCAGCGTAGCACGGGGGGATTGGGAGACCCAGTACTTC CASSVARGDWETQYF
NA TRBJ2-7 NA TRBV5-6 TGTGCCAGCAGCCAAGGAGCAGGGTTCTACGAGCAGTACTTC CASSQGAGFYEQYF
TRBD2 TRBJ2-5 NA TRBV30 TGTGCCTGGAACGGGGGGAGGAAAGAGACCCAGTACTTC CAWNGGRKETQYF
TRBD1 TRBJ2-7 NA TRBV18 TGTGCCAGCTCACCCCCGGACAGGGGGCTTTTCGAGCAGTACTTC CASSPPDRGLFEQYF
NA TRBJ2-2 NA TRBV3-1/TRBV3-2 TGTGCCAGCAGTCTCTCAAGCACCGGGGAGCTGTTTTTT CASSLSSTGELFF